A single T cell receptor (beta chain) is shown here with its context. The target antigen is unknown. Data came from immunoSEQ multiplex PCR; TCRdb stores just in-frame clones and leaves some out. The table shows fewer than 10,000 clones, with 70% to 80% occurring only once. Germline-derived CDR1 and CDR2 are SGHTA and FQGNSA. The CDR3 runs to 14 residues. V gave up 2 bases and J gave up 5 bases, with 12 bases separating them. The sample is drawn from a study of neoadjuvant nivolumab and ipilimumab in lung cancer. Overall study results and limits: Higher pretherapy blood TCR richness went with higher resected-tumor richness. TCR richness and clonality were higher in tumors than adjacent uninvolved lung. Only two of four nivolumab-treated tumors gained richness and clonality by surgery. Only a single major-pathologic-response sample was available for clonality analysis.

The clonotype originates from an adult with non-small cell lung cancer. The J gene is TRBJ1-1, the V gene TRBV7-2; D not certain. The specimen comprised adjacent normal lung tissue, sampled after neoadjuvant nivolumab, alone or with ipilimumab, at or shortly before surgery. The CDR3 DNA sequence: TGTGCCAGCAGCTTACAGGCAGCGGGGACTGAAGCTTTCTTT. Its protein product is CASSLQAAGTEAFF.